The next 27 T cell receptor beta chains were all read from a single sample in a study of Graves' ophthalmopathy and Graves' hyperthyroidism. Amplification from RNA transcripts yielded the TCR beta CDR3 regions. First-round RT-PCR employed HTBI primers, with a second-round multiplex PCR after it. TCRdb itself ran the multiplex PCR reads through MiXCR, one entry per CDR3 protein. The sample lists some 350,000 distinct CDR3 sequences, 15% to 20% occurring once. Sequences were obtained from peripheral blood. Source of these receptors: an adult woman with stable Graves' hyperthyroidism.

In its sample, this clonotype was seen many times. V gene TRBV7-2 combines with J gene TRBJ1-1, with 10 bases lining up with TRBD1. The CDR3 runs 15 residues. V lost 8 bases, J lost 10 bases, and 16 bases stayed unmatched. Per the germline V gene, CDR1 is SGHTA and CDR2 is FQGNSA. The CDR3 DNA reads as TGTGCCAGCTGTACCGGGACAGGGGCCCCATCCTCAGCTTTCTTT. Protein sequence: CASCTGTGAPSSAFF.

This clonotype came up many times. This rearrangement joins TRBV12-3 or TRBV12-4 to TRBJ1-3; D call uncertain. V was shortened by 6 bases and J by 3 bases, with 18 bases between the two germline ends. The CDR3 has 16 residues. CDR3 sequence: CASRIPGPSGGNTIYF. The CDR3 DNA follows: TGTGCCAGCAGAATACCCGGACCGTCGGGTGGAAACACCATATATTTT.

This clonotype was recorded at least ten times. The rearrangement joins TRBV6-5 to TRBJ2-7; D remains unclear. The CDR3 sequence is 13 residues long. Between the trimmed V and J ends, which lost 5 bases and 2 bases, there was a span of 10 bases. Germline lookup yields CDR1 MNHEY and CDR2 SVGAGI. The CDR3 loop is CASSRSRAYEQYF. CDR3 coding DNA: TGTGCCAGCAGTCGTAGCAGAGCCTACGAGCAGTACTTC.

This clonotype was counted ten times or more. The V and J genes are TRBV6-5 and TRBJ2-2, with 15 bases that match TRBD2. J lost 4 bases, V lost 4 bases, and 4 bases had no gene match. CDR3 length: 17 residues. CDR1 is MNHEY, CDR2 SVGAGI, per germline. CDR3 nucleotide sequence: TGTGCCAGCAGTTCTAAGGGACTAGCGGGAGGCACCGGGGAGCTGTTTTTT. Amino acid sequence: CASSSKGLAGGTGELFF.

This clonotype has a count of ten or more. The chain joins TRBV19 to TRBJ1-2, with D unresolved. The ends were cut back, 6 bases at V and 3 bases at J, with 11 bases in the middle. CDR3 length: 13 residues. Germline V gives CDR1 LNHDA, CDR2 SQIVND (reference sequence). The CDR3 reads CASSPMHYYGYTF. DNA for the CDR3: TGTGCCAGTAGCCCCATGCACTACTATGGCTACACCTTC. Drawing the rest from reference TRBV19 and TRBJ1-2, the complete variable domain is DGGITQSPKYLFRKEGQNVTLSCEQNLNHDAMYWYRQDPGQGLRLIYYSQIVNDFQKGDIAEGYSVSREKKESFPLTVTSAQKNPTAFYLCASSPMHYYGYTFGSGTRLTVV.

A word on this clonotype: This likely comes from a read error, as the CDR3 has no conserved phenylalanine or tryptophan at its end. The chain joins TRBV12-5 to TRBJ2-5; no firm D call. Germline V gene sequence: CDR1 LGHNT, CDR2 FRNRAP. The length of the CDR3 is 15 residues. CDR3 in DNA: TGTGCTAGTGGGCCCGCGGCAGCTAACCAAGAGTCCCAGTACTAC. Translating gives CASGPAAANQESQYY.

V is TRBV20-1 and J is TRBJ1-1, with D unresolved. The CDR3 contains 15 residues. The germline V and J ends were trimmed by 0 bases and 3 bases, with 14 bases remaining between them. Germline loops: CDR1 DFQATT, CDR2 SNEGSKA (reference sequence). In nucleotides, the CDR3 is TGCAGTGCTAGAGATCCGGGGTCGTTAGACACTGAAGCTTTCTTT. As protein: CSARDPGSLDTEAFF.

This clonotype was picked up one time. With a much larger clone just one base away, this may be a read error. The rearrangement uses TRBV10-3 and TRBJ1-2; D gene ambiguous. The ends were cut back, 4 bases at V and 7 bases at J, with 16 bases in the middle. CDR1 is ENHRY and CDR2 is SYGVKD in the germline V gene. This CDR3 comprises 14 residues. The CDR3 DNA is TGTGCCATCAGTGGGTCGGGCCGGACTACTGGCTACACCTTC. This gives the protein CAISGSGRTTGYTF.

This clonotype was picked up many times. The V gene is TRBV20-1, the J gene TRBJ1-3; D is unclear. The CDR3 is made up of 15 amino acids. Trimming pared 0 bases from V and 2 bases from J, leaving 11 bases between. The V gene's germline CDR1 is DFQATT and CDR2 SNEGSKA (reference sequence). CDR3 nucleotides: TGCAGTGCTAGAGATCGTCCCAGAACTGGAAACACCATATATTTT. It specifies CSARDRPRTGNTIYF.

This clonotype was observed many times. The chain couples TRBV19 to TRBJ2-7; 7 bases match TRBD1. Germline assignment: CDR1 LNHDA and CDR2 SQIVND (reference sequence). CDR3 length equals 14 residues. J lost 7 bases, V lost 5 bases, and 11 bases had no gene match. The CDR3 reads CASSLSGGGAEQYF. The CDR3 DNA reads TGTGCCAGTAGTCTCTCAGGGGGTGGAGCTGAGCAGTACTTC.

This clonotype was seen repeatedly, ten times or more. J is TRBJ1-1 and V is TRBV6-7; D not resolved. TRBV6-7 falls under the ORF class, with uncertain function. Trimming took 7 bases from V and 0 from J, leaving 15 bases between them. The CDR3 is made up of 15 amino acids. This CDR3 is CASNNLPVMNTEAFF. The CDR3 region has the DNA TGTGCCAGCAATAATTTGCCGGTCATGAACACTGAAGCTTTCTTT.

This clonotype turned up a few times. This sequence joins TRBV30 and TRBJ2-2, with D hard to call. The CDR3 covers 12 residues. Trimming took off 5 bases at V and 7 bases at J, with 11 bases between the two ends. CDR1 GTSNPN and CDR2 SVGIG come from the germline V gene (reference sequence). The CDR3 region is CAWGPHLGELFF. CDR3 DNA: TGTGCCTGGGGACCCCACCTCGGGGAGCTGTTTTTT.

In its sample, this clonotype was seen many times. This rearrangement joins TRBV28 to TRBJ1-1, with 8 bases fitting TRBD1. V was pared by 8 bases and J by 3 bases, with 2 bases of the junction left unmatched. This CDR3 is built from 12 residues. The germline CDR1 and CDR2 sequences are MDHEN and SYDVKM. CDR3 sequence reads: CASGQGDTEAFF. The CDR3 DNA reads as TGTGCCAGCGGACAGGGAGACACTGAAGCTTTCTTT.

The chain links TRBV6-5 to TRBJ2-7; tentatively, D is TRBD2 (6 bases). The CDR3 extends over 14 amino acids. The germline gives CDR1 MNHEY, CDR2 SVGAGI. Deletions cut 4 bases from V and 2 bases from J, with 12 bases between. The CDR3 protein is CASSLKRAPYEQYF. CDR3 coding DNA: TGTGCCAGCAGTTTAAAGCGGGCTCCCTACGAGCAGTACTTC.

In this sample, this clonotype turned up many times. The V gene is TRBV6-4, the J gene TRBJ2-2; 9 positions match TRBD2. CDR1 is MRHNA and CDR2 is SNTAGT in the germline V gene. V dropped 0 bases and J dropped 4; count of bases not matched to a gene: 3. This CDR3 contains 16 residues. The CDR3 nucleotides read TGTGCCAGCAGTGACTCGTCGCGGGAGGGCACCGGGGAGCTGTTTTTT. It encodes CASSDSSREGTGELFF.

This clonotype was counted ten times or more. The J gene is TRBJ1-1, the V gene TRBV6-1; a weak D match, TRBD1 (6 bases). The CDR3 covers 14 residues. Germline values: CDR1 MNHNS, CDR2 SASEGT. The V gene lost 8 bases and the J gene lost 3 bases, with 16 bases spanning the gap. CDR3 DNA: TGTGCCAGCCGGAAAAACAGGGAGTACACTGAAGCTTTCTTT. Translating it yields CASRKNREYTEAFF.

Many counts were recorded for this clonotype. The V call is TRBV4-1, the J call TRBJ1-5, with 11 positions matching TRBD1. Germline CDR1 MGHRA, CDR2 YSYEKL. With 3 bases clipped from V and 8 bases from J, the junction kept 12 bases outside the gene matches. The CDR3 runs 17 residues. CDR3 DNA sequence: TGCGCCAGCAGCCAGTCCGGGACAGGGGGGCTAAGAAAGCCCCAGCATTTT. This encodes CASSQSGTGGLRKPQHF.

In this sample, this clonotype turned up many times. The chain recombines TRBV28 with TRBJ2-7; D is undetermined. V gave up 6 bases and J gave up 5 bases, with 11 bases separating them. The CDR3 is 12 amino acids. Looked up from germline, CDR1 is MDHEN and CDR2 is SYDVKM. The CDR3, as DNA: TGTGCCAGCAGCGGCTTAAGGGACGAGCAGTACTTC. Protein: CASSGLRDEQYF.

This clonotype was observed at least ten times. The chain links TRBV5-1 to TRBJ1-2, with D perhaps matching TRBD1 (6 bases). The CDR3 has 14 amino acids. V lost 4 bases and J 8 bases, leaving 18 bases between the germline ends. Germline values: CDR1 SGHRS, CDR2 YFSETQ. CDR3 sequence (DNA): TGCGCCAGCAGCACACGACAGGACGGGGGAGGCTACACCTTC. Its protein is CASSTRQDGGGYTF.

This clonotype was detected ten times or more. The V and J genes are TRBV10-3 and TRBJ2-2; D possibly corresponds to TRBD1 (5 bases). There are 12 residues in the CDR3. V was pared by 10 bases and J by 6 bases, with 12 bases between. Germline V gene sequence: CDR1 ENHRY, CDR2 SYGVKD. CDR3 sequence (DNA): TGTGCCAGCCAGACAGAACCCGGGGAGCTGTTTTTT. Amino acid sequence: CASQTEPGELFF.

In its sample, this clonotype was seen once. This rearrangement joins TRBV6-1 to TRBJ1-2; the D is unclear. Trimming took off 7 bases at V and 3 bases at J, with 9 bases between the two ends. CDR1 MNHNS and CDR2 SASEGT come from the germline V gene. This CDR3 is built from 12 residues. CDR3 residues: CASIPTYYGYTF. For the CDR3, the DNA is TGTGCCAGCATCCCGACATACTATGGCTACACCTTC.

This clonotype turned up a few times. This chain joins TRBV10-3 and TRBJ1-1, with TRBD1 identical over 9 bases. The CDR3 length is 17 residues. J lost 4 bases, V lost 5 bases, and 14 bases had no gene match. Germline-derived CDR1 and CDR2 are ENHRY and SYGVKD. The CDR3 nucleotides read TGTGCCATCAGTCCGGGACAGGGACTTGGAGGGGGCACTGAAGCTTTCTTT. Translated: CAISPGQGLGGGTEAFF.

The V call is TRBV6-2 or TRBV6-3, the J call TRBJ1-1; D is unclear. CDR1 and CDR2 (germline): MNHEY, SVGEGT. V was trimmed by 2 bases and J by 0 bases, leaving 16 bases between them. This CDR3 is built from 17 residues. In DNA form, the CDR3 reads TGTGCCAGCAGTTACACCCCTAGCCTTACGGTGAACACTGAAGCTTTCTTT. Protein sequence: CASSYTPSLTVNTEAFF.

Comment on this clonotype: The junction differs from germline at one of its ends, possibly a read error. The V gene is TRBV6-1, the J gene TRBJ1-2; the D gene is possibly TRBD1 (6 bases). The CDR3 sequence is 16 residues long. Germline V CDR1 and CDR2: MNHNS, SASEGT. CDR3 sequence (DNA): TGTGCCATCAGTGAAGCAACCGGGACATTAAACTATGGCTACACCTTC. Its protein product is CAISEATGTLNYGYTF.

There are many counts of this clonotype. The chain has TRBV6-2 or TRBV6-3 and TRBJ1-1, with a possible D match to TRBD1 (5 bases). The CDR3 consists of 12 residues. Per germline, CDR1 MNHEY and CDR2 SVGEGT. V lost 6 bases and J 11 bases, leaving 16 bases between the germline ends. CDR3 nucleotide sequence: TGTGCCAGCAGGACAGATCGGAAAAGCGCTTTCTTT. Its translation: CASRTDRKSAFF.

The table lists this clonotype with a few counts. V gene TRBV30 combines with J gene TRBJ1-2; tentatively, D is TRBD1 (5 bases). V lost 4 bases and J lost 8, with 20 bases in between. CDR1 is GTSNPN, CDR2 SVGIG, per germline (reference sequence). The CDR3 has 14 residues. CDR3 region: CAWMGRGRASGYTF. The CDR3 region has the DNA TGTGCCTGGATGGGGAGGGGCCGGGCTAGCGGCTACACCTTC.

This clonotype has ten or more counts. This sequence joins TRBV20-1 and TRBJ1-6; no firm D call. Germline V gene lookup returns CDR1 DFQATT and CDR2 SNEGSKA (reference sequence). The CDR3 is 18 residues long. V lost 3 bases and J 5 bases, leaving 23 bases between the germline ends. The CDR3 here is CSASINSLAGAHNSPLHF. The CDR3 DNA reads TGCAGTGCTAGTATTAACTCTCTTGCTGGTGCGCATAATTCACCCCTCCACTTT.